A single TCR beta chain is shown here with its context. This sample is drawn from a study of blood T cell repertoires in COVID-19. Authors' processing steps: For nucleated cells, counts were estimated from reference gene primer amplification. Libraries were prepared by immunoSEQ multiplex PCR; TCRdb keeps only in-frame clonotypes and omits some of them. The V and J calls and clone size come from that table; D and trimming were worked out from the DNA. This sample has more than 200,000 clones, with about 88% found just once. The V and J ends lost 3 bases and 9 bases respectively, with 12 bases between them. Per the germline V gene, CDR1 is SGHAT and CDR2 is FQNNGV. The CDR3 has 14 amino acids.

This rearrangement joins TRBV11-2 to TRBJ1-6; possible D gene TRBD1, 6 bases. Sequencing input: peripheral blood. The clonotype was recovered from a woman aged 60-70 years with COVID-19, enrolled during active disease. The chain's CDR3 is CASSFTGRGSPLHF. As DNA, the CDR3 is TGTGCCAGCAGCTTTACAGGGAGGGGTTCACCCCTCCACTTT.